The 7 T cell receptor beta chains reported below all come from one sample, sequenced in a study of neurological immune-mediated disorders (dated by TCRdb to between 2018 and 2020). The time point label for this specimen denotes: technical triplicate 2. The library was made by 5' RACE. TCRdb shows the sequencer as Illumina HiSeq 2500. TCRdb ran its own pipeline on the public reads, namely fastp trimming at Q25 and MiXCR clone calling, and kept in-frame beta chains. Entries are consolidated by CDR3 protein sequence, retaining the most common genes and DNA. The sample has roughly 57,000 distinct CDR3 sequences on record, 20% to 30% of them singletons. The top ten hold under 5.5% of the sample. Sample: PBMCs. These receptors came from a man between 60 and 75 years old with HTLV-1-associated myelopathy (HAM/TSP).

CDR3 sequence (DNA): TGCAGTGCTGCAAACAGACAACTAGCGGGAGGGAGAGATACGCAGTATTTT. Translated: CSAANRQLAGGRDTQYF. This chain connects TRBV20-1 to TRBJ2-3, with 13 positions matching TRBD2. V shed 5 bases, J shed 5 bases, and the junction held 13 bases outside the gene matches. Germline V gene lookup returns CDR1 DFQATT and CDR2 SNEGSKA (reference sequence). The CDR3 sequence is 17 residues long.

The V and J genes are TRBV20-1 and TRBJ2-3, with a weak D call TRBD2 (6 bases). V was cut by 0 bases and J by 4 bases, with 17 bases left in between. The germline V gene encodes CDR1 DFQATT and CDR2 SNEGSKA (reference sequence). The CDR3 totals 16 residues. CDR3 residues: CSARDLTSPMADTQYF. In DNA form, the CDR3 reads TGCAGTGCTAGAGACCTGACTAGTCCTATGGCAGATACGCAGTATTTT.

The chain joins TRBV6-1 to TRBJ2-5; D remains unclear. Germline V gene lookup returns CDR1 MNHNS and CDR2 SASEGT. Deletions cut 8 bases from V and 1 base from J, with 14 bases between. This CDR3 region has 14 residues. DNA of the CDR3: TGTGCCAGCGCTGCTAACGTGTTCCAAGAGACCCAGTACTTC. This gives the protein CASAANVFQETQYF.

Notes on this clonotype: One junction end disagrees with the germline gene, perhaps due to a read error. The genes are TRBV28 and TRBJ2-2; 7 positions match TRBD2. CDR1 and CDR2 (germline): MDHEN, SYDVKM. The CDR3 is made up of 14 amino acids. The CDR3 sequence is CASCSGRDWWELYF. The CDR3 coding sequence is TGTGCCAGCTGTAGCGGGCGGGATTGGTGGGAGCTGTATTTT.

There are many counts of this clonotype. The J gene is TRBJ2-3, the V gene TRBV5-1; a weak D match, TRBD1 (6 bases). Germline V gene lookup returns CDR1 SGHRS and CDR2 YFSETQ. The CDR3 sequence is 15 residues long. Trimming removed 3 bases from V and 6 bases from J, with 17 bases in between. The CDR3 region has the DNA TGCGCCAGCAGCTCAGGACATACTAGGGGGGATACGCAGTATTTT. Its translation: CASSSGHTRGDTQYF.

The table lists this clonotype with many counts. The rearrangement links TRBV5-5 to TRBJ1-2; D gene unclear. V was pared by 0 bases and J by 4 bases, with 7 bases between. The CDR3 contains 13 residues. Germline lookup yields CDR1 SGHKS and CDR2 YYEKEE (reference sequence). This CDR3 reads CASSLGGGYGYTF. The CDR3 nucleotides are TGTGCCAGCAGCTTGGGAGGAGGCTATGGCTACACCTTC.

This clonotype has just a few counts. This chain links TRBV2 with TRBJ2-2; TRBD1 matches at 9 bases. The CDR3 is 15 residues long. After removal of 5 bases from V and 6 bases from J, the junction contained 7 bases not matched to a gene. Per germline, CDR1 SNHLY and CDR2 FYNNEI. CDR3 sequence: CASSKGQGWSGELFF. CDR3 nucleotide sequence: TGTGCCAGCAGTAAGGGACAGGGATGGTCCGGGGAGCTGTTTTTT.